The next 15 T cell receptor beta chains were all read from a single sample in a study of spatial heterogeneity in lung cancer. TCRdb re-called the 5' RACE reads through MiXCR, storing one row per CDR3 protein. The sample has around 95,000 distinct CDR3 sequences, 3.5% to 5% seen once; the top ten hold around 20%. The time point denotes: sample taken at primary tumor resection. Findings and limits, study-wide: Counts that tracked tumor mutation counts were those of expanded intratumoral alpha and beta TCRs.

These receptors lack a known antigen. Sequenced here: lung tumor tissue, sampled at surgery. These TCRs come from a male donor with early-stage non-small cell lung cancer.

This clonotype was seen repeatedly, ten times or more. As DNA, the CDR3 is TGCAGCGTTGCGGTAGGGGGGCGCACCGGGGAGCTGTTTTTT. Encoded protein: CSVAVGGRTGELFF. The rearrangement uses TRBV29-1 and TRBJ2-2; D is tentatively TRBD1 or TRBD2 (6 bases each). Germline V gene data show CDR1 as SQVTM and CDR2 as ANQGSEA. V was pared by 4 bases and J by 4 bases, with 13 bases between. The CDR3 is 14 amino acids.

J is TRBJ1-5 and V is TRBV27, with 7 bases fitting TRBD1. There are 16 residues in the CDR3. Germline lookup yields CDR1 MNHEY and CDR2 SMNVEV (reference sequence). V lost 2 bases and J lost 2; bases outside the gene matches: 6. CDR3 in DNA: TGTGCCAGCAGTTTAGGATCAGGGGGGGGCAATCAGCCCCAGCATTTT. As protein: CASSLGSGGGNQPQHF.

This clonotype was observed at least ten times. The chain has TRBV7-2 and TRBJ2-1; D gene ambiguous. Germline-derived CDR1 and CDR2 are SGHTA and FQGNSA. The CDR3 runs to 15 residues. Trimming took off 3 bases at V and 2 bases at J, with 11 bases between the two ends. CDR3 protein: CASSLEATPYNEQFF. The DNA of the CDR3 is TGTGCCAGCAGCTTGGAAGCCACCCCCTACAATGAGCAGTTCTTC.

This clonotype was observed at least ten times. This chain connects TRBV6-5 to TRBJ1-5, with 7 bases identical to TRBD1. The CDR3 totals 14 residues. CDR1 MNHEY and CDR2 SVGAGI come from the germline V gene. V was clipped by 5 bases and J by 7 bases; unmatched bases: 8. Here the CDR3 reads CASSTGQEGQPQHF. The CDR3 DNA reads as TGTGCCAGCAGTACCGGACAGGAAGGGCAGCCCCAGCATTTT.

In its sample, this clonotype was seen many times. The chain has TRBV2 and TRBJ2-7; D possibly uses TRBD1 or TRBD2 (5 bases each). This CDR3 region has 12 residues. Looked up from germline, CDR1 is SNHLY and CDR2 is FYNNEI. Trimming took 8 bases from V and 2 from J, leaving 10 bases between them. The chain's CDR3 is CASWGPPYEQYF. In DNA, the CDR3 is TGTGCCAGCTGGGGACCCCCCTACGAGCAGTACTTC.

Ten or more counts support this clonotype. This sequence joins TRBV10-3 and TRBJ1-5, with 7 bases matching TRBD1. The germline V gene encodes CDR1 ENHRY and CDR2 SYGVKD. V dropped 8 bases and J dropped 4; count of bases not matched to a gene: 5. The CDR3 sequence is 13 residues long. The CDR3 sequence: CAIGDRENQPQHF. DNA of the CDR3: TGTGCCATCGGGGACAGAGAAAATCAGCCCCAGCATTTT.

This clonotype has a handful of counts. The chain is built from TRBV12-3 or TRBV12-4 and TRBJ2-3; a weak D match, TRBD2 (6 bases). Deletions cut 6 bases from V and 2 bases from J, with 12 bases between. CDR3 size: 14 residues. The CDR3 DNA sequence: TGTGCCAGCAGGGACTACTCAATCACAGATACGCAGTATTTT. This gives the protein CASRDYSITDTQYF.

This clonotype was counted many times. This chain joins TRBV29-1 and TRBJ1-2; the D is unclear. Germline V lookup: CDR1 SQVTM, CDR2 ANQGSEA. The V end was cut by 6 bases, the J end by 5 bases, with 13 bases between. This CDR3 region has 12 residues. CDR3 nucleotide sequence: TGCAGCGTCCTTCAAGGTAGTTATGGCTACACCTTC. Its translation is CSVLQGSYGYTF.

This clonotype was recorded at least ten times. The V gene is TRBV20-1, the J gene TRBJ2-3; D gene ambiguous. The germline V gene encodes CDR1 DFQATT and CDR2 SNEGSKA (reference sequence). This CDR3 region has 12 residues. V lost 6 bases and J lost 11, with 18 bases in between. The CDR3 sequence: CSAHLVGRGQYF. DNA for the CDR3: TGCAGTGCCCATCTGGTAGGGCGAGGGCAGTATTTT.

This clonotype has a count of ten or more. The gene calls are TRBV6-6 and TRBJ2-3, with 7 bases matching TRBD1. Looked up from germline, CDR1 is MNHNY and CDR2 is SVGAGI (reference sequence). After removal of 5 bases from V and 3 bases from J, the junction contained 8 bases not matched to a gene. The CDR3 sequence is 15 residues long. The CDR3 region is CASSRGTVRTDTQYF. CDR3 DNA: TGTGCCAGCAGTCGTGGGACAGTACGGACAGATACGCAGTATTTT.

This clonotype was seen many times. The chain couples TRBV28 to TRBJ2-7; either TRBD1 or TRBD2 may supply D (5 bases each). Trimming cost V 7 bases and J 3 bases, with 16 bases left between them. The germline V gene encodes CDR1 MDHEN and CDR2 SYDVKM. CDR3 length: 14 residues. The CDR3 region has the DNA TGTGCCAGCAACGACCGGGGCAGCTACTACGAGCAGTACTTC. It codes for CASNDRGSYYEQYF. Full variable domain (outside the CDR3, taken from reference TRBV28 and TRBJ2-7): DVKVTQSSRYLVKRTGEKVFLECVQDMDHENMFWYRQDPGLGLRLIYFSYDVKMKEKGDIPEGYSVSREKKERFSLILESASTNQTSMYLCASNDRGSYYEQYFGPGTRLTVT.

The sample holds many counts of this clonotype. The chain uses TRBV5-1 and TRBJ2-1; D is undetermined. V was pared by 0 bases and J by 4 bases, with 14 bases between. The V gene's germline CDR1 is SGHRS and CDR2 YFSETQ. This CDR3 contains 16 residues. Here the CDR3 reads CASSLGSRPEYNEQFF. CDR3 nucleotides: TGCGCCAGCAGCTTGGGCTCCCGGCCCGAATACAATGAGCAGTTCTTC. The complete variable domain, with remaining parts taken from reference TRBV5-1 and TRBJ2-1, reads KAGVTQTPRYLIKTRGQQVTLSCSPISGHRSVSWYQQTPGQGLQFLFEYFSETQRNKGNFPGRFSGRQFSNSRSEMNVSTLELGDSALYLCASSLGSRPEYNEQFFGPGTRLTVL.

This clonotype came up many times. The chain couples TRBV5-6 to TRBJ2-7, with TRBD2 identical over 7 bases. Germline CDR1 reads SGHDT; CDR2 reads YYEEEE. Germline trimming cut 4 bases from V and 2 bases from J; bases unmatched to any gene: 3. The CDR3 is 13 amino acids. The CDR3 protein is CASSDGLAYEQYF. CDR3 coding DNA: TGTGCCAGCAGCGACGGACTAGCCTACGAGCAGTACTTC. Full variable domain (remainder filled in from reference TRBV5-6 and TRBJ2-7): DAGVTQSPTHLIKTRGQQVTLRCSPKSGHDTVSWYQQALGQGPQFIFQYYEEEERQRGNFPDRFSGHQFPNYSSELNVNALLLGDSALYLCASSDGLAYEQYFGPGTRLTVT.

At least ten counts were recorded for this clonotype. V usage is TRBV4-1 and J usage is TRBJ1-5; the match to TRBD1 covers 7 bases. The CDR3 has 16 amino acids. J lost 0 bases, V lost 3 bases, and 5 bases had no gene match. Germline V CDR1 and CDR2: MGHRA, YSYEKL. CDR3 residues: CASSHRQGSSNQPQHF. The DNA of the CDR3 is TGCGCCAGCAGCCACCGACAGGGTAGTAGCAATCAGCCCCAGCATTTT.

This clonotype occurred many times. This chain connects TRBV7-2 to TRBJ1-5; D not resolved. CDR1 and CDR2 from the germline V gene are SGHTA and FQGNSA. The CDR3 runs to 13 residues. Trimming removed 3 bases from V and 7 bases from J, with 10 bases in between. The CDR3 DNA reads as TGTGCCAGCAGCTTGGAGGGAGACCAGCCCCAGCATTTT. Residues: CASSLEGDQPQHF.